This T cell receptor beta chain is from a study of blood T cell repertoires in COVID-19. Across the study: Spain, Italy and the United States supplied samples that represented acute and convalescent COVID-19. From T cells, B-cell-depleted T cells, or PBMCs came the material, which was cDNA or gDNA.

Clones were sequenced by immunoSEQ multiplex PCR, and TCRdb holds only the in-frame ones, with some missing. The repertoire holds some 170,000 clones, with more than 75% as singletons. Participant age was roughly 18 to 100 years, and participants resided in roughly 25 US areas. Participants' own reports of clinical history determined their cohort assignment. Germline V gene sequence: CDR1 MRHNA, CDR2 SNTAGT. This CDR3 has 16 residues. V was clipped by 2 bases and J by 7 bases; unmatched bases: 11. In this sample, this clone turned up once. What was sequenced was PBMCs or T cells enriched from blood (not recorded which). The sequence came from a human donor with acute COVID-19. The donor label of this sample is uncertain. This chain links TRBV6-4 with TRBJ1-2, with 9 positions matching TRBD1. The CDR3 spells CASSDAKGQGLSGYTF. The CDR3 DNA sequence: TGTGCCAGCAGTGACGCTAAGGGACAGGGCTTATCTGGCTACACCTTC.